These 23 T cell receptor beta chains originate from one sample sequenced in a study of T cell responses to AZD1222 COVID-19 vaccine. Method: immunoSEQ multiplex PCR; TCRdb's copy keeps in-frame clones and lacks some. The sample records tens of thousands of clones, roughly 90% being singletons. This specimen was peripheral blood, taken 28 days after the second AZD1222 dose. These receptor sequences come from an adult who received the AZD1222 COVID-19 vaccine.

The J gene is TRBJ2-5, the V gene TRBV5-1; TRBD2 agrees at 12 bases. V gave up 0 bases and J gave up 4 bases; unmatched junction bases: 1. In germline, CDR1 is SGHRS, CDR2 YFSETQ. This CDR3 spans 15 amino acids. The CDR3 DNA reads TGCGCCAGCAGCTTGGCTAGCGGGGGGGCAGAGACCCAGTACTTC. Translated: CASSLASGGAETQYF.

The chain is built from TRBV6-2 or TRBV6-3 and TRBJ2-1; 7 bases line up with TRBD1. Germline assignment: CDR1 MNHEY and CDR2 SVGEGT. V lost 2 bases and J lost 7; bases outside the gene matches: 5. CDR3 length equals 14 residues. The CDR3 loop is CASSYTTGLNEQFF. In DNA, the CDR3 is TGTGCCAGCAGTTACACGACAGGGCTTAATGAGCAGTTCTTC.

A remark on this clone: In the same sample, other DNA sequences code for this CDR3. In DNA form, the CDR3 reads TGTGCCAGCAGCTCGGGGGGTTACAATGAGCAGTTCTTC. Translating it yields CASSSGGYNEQFF. V and J are TRBV11-2 and TRBJ2-1, with 7 bases identical to TRBD2. V trimming: 4 bases; J trimming: 4 bases; junction bases outside the gene matches: 1. This CDR3 is built from 13 residues. CDR1 is SGHAT, CDR2 FQNNGV, per germline.

The gene calls are TRBV18 and TRBJ1-2; D is unresolved. V was trimmed by 6 bases and J by 0 bases, leaving 23 bases between them. The length of the CDR3 is 18 residues. Germline V CDR1 and CDR2: KGHSH, LQKENI. For the CDR3, the DNA is TGTGCCAGCTCCCGTAGCAGTGCGTCCCCTGGGGCTAACTATGGCTACACCTTC. This codes for CASSRSSASPGANYGYTF.

The chain couples TRBV11-1 to TRBJ2-1; 10 bases map to TRBD1. The CDR3 loop spans 12 amino acids. Per the germline V gene, CDR1 is SGHAT and CDR2 is FQDESV (reference sequence). Trimming removed 4 bases from V and 16 bases from J; junction bases left unmatched: 7. CDR3 nucleotides: TGTGCCAGCAGCTCGCCGGGACAGGGGCTCTTCTTC. This translates into CASSSPGQGLFF.

The chain joins TRBV6-5 to TRBJ2-7; the match to TRBD1 covers 8 bases. This CDR3 is built from 12 residues. Germline V gene lookup returns CDR1 MNHEY and CDR2 SVGAGI. The trim removed 6 bases at V and 12 bases at J, leaving 10 bases unmatched. CDR3 protein: CASSWNRGQVYV. The CDR3 bases are TGTGCCAGCAGCTGGAACAGGGGACAGGTGTACGTC.

The V call is TRBV6-4, the J call TRBJ1-6; D may be TRBD1 (5 bases). Trimming shortened V by 0 bases and J by 5 bases, and 20 bases separated the two germline ends. Germline lookup yields CDR1 MRHNA and CDR2 SNTAGT. This CDR3 is built from 19 residues. The CDR3 nucleotides read TGTGCCAGCAGTGACTCCTACAGGCCGACGTCCAGGGATAATTCACCCCTCCACTTT. It translates to CASSDSYRPTSRDNSPLHF.

The chain has TRBV6-6 and TRBJ1-3; D possibly corresponds to TRBD1 (5 bases). V was cut by 6 bases and J by 0 bases, with 6 bases left in between. Germline CDR1 is MNHNY and CDR2 is SVGAGI (reference sequence). This CDR3 is 13 amino acids long. The CDR3 bases are TGTGCCAGCAGCGGGGGCTCTGGAAACACCATATATTTT. This encodes CASSGGSGNTIYF.

The chain uses TRBV5-1 and TRBJ1-2, with 7 bases identical to TRBD1. Germline V gene data show CDR1 as SGHRS and CDR2 as YFSETQ. Germline trimming cut 4 bases from V and 6 bases from J; bases unmatched to any gene: 12. This CDR3 comprises 15 residues. CDR3: CASSDLASGGNGYTF. DNA for the CDR3: TGCGCCAGCAGCGACTTAGCCTCAGGGGGTAATGGCTACACCTTC.

V gene TRBV7-9 combines with J gene TRBJ1-1; D is uncertain. The CDR3 sequence is 12 residues long. From germline, CDR1 is SEHNR and CDR2 FQNEAQ (reference sequence). The V end was cut by 6 bases, the J end by 11 bases, with 16 bases between. The chain's CDR3 is CASSPLVGGAFF. Here the CDR3 DNA reads TGTGCCAGCAGTCCCTTAGTGGGTGGGGCTTTCTTT.

This clone was detected once. The chain is built from TRBV21-1 and TRBJ2-3; the table's D call TRBD1 went unverified against the DNA. TRBV21-1 is a listed pseudogene. The CDR3 is made up of 12 amino acids. The CDR3 sequence is CARNRGTDTQYF. Written as DNA, the CDR3 is TGTGCCAGAAACAGGGGAACAGATACGCAGTATTTT.

The chain has TRBV5-6 and TRBJ1-1; D remains unclear. CDR1 is SGHDT and CDR2 is YYEEEE in the germline V gene. V was cut by 0 bases and J by 5 bases, with 11 bases left in between. This CDR3 is built from 14 residues. The CDR3 is CASSLERGRTEAFF. Written as DNA, the CDR3 is TGTGCCAGCAGCTTGGAACGCGGGAGGACTGAAGCTTTCTTT.

The rearrangement joins TRBV2 to TRBJ2-7, with TRBD1 matching 10 bases. The germline gives CDR1 SNHLY, CDR2 FYNNEI. The CDR3 spans 13 residues. V lost 6 bases to trimming and J lost 4 bases; unmatched junction nucleotides: 3. The CDR3 DNA reads TGTGCCAGCAGAGACAGGGGGCGTTACGAGCAGTACGTC. Residues: CASRDRGRYEQYV.

This chain uses TRBV7-3 with TRBJ2-7; TRBD2 is a possible D gene (7 bases). Trimming took off 5 bases at V and 7 bases at J, with 15 bases between the two ends. The length of the CDR3 is 13 residues. Per germline, CDR1 SGHTA and CDR2 FQGTGA. The CDR3 is CASSRGATGEQYV. DNA of the CDR3: TGTGCCAGCAGCCGGGGGGCGACCGGGGAGCAGTACGTC.

This chain joins TRBV24-1 and TRBJ1-2, with 7 bases that match TRBD1. Germline V gives CDR1 KGHDR, CDR2 SFDVKD. This CDR3 is 16 amino acids long. V was clipped by 2 bases and J by 3 bases; unmatched bases: 8. The DNA for the CDR3 is TGTGCCACCAGTGATTCCCGACAGGGAATTTACTATGGCTACACCTTC. This translates into CATSDSRQGIYYGYTF.

The chain joins TRBV5-6 to TRBJ2-3; D is perhaps TRBD1 (6 bases). This CDR3 contains 13 residues. The ends were cut back, 0 bases at V and 6 bases at J, with 8 bases in the middle. Germline V CDR1 and CDR2: SGHDT, YYEEEE. CDR3 coding DNA: TGTGCCAGCAGCTTGGCAGGGGTGGATACGCAGTATTTT. It specifies CASSLAGVDTQYF.

The chain employs TRBV6-2 or TRBV6-3 and TRBJ1-6; the match to TRBD1 covers 9 bases. This CDR3 comprises 17 residues. The germline CDR1 and CDR2 sequences are MNHEY and SVGEGT. After removal of 4 bases from V and 10 bases from J, the junction contained 14 bases not matched to a gene. In DNA, the CDR3 is TGTGCCAGCAGTTCAGCTGGACAGGGGCCTGGCCGGTCACCCCTCCACTTT. Translated: CASSSAGQGPGRSPLHF.

The gene calls are TRBV4-3 and TRBJ1-1, with D unclear. Trimming took off 3 bases at V and 1 base at J, with 9 bases between the two ends. The CDR3 is made up of 14 amino acids. Germline CDR1 is LGHNA and CDR2 is YSLEER. The CDR3 reads CASSQHLSNTEAFF. CDR3 nucleotide sequence: TGCGCCAGCAGCCAGCACCTATCGAACACTGAAGCTTTCTTT.

The CDR3: CSASWRGTTYEQYF. CDR3 DNA: TGCAGTGCTAGTTGGCGGGGAACAACCTACGAGCAGTACTTC. V usage is TRBV20-1 and J usage is TRBJ2-7, with D perhaps TRBD2 (6 bases). Trimming shortened V by 3 bases and J by 2 bases, and 14 bases separated the two germline ends. This CDR3 has 14 residues. Germline V gives CDR1 DFQATT, CDR2 SNEGSKA (reference sequence).

This clone has only a few counts. The CDR3 sequence is CASSSSASITAYGYTF. CDR3 in DNA: TGTGCCAGCTCGTCCTCGGCCTCCATCACAGCGTATGGCTACACCTTC. V usage is TRBV18 and J usage is TRBJ1-2; unclear D gene. Between the trimmed V and J ends, which lost 6 bases and 5 bases, there was a span of 22 bases. The CDR3 spans 16 residues. Germline V lookup: CDR1 KGHSH, CDR2 LQKENI. The whole variable domain, filled in from reference TRBV18 and TRBJ1-2, reads NAGVMQNPRHLVRRRGQEARLRCSPMKGHSHVYWYRQLPEEGLKFMVYLQKENIIDESGMPKERFSAEFPKEGPSILRIQQVVRGDSAAYFCASSSSASITAYGYTFGSGTRLTVV.

V usage is TRBV5-1 and J usage is TRBJ1-5; TRBD1 agrees at 8 bases. CDR1 is SGHRS, CDR2 YFSETQ, per germline. There are 15 residues in the CDR3. Losses at the gene ends were 5 bases for V and 0 bases for J; bases not matched to a gene: 4. The CDR3 region has the DNA TGCGCCAGCAGACTGACAGGGGATAGCAATCAGCCCCAGCATTTT. It encodes CASRLTGDSNQPQHF.

The genes are TRBV4-1 and TRBJ2-5; D unclear. The CDR3 consists of 15 residues. The germline V gene encodes CDR1 MGHRA and CDR2 YSYEKL. The germline V and J ends were trimmed by 0 bases and 1 base, with 9 bases remaining between them. In DNA form, the CDR3 reads TGCGCCAGCAGCCAAGAAACGACACGCCAAGAGACCCAGTACTTC. Translation gives CASSQETTRQETQYF.

This clone appeared a single time. The chain uses TRBV6-5 and TRBJ2-1, with 11 bases that match TRBD2. The CDR3 loop spans 15 amino acids. Germline loops: CDR1 MNHEY, CDR2 SVGAGI. With V trimmed by 2 bases and J by 8 bases, 5 bases remained unmatched. Here the CDR3 DNA reads TGTGCCAGCAGTTACCCGACTAGCGGGGCTGATGAGCAGTTCTTC. Translation: CASSYPTSGADEQFF.